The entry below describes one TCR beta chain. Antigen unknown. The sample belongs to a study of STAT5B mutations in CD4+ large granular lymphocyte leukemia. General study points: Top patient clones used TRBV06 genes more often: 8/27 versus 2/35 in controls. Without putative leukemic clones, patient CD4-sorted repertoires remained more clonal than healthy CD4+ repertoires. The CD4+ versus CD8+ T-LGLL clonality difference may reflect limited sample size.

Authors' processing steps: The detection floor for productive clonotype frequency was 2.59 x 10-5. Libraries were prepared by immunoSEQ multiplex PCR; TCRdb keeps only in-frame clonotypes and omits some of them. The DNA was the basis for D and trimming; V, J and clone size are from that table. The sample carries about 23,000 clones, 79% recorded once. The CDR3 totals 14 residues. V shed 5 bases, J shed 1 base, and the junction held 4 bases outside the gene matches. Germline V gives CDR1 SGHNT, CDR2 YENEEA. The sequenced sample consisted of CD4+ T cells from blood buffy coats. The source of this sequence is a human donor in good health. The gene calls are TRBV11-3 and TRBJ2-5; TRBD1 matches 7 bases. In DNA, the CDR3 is TGTGCCAGCAGCACAAGACAGGGCCAAGAGACCCAGTACTTC. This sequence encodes CASSTRQGQETQYF.